This entry lists 2 T cell receptor beta chains sequenced from one sample in a study of cytomegalovirus exposure and HLA in healthy donors. Primers: 60 Vbeta forward and 13 Jbeta reverse. This table comes from immunoSEQ multiplex PCR, and its TCRdb copy is limited to in-frame clones, with some not included. Among more than 200,000 clones listed, around three quarters were seen once. The sequencing input was PBMCs. The receptors here all came from a man in his forties in good health and CMV-seronegative.

The CDR3 protein is CASSFFQGGIGETQYF. In nucleotides, the CDR3 is TGTGCCAGCAGTTTTTTCCAGGGTGGGATCGGAGAGACCCAGTACTTC. The rearrangement links TRBV28 to TRBJ2-5, with D maybe TRBD1 (5 bases). The CDR3 consists of 16 residues. The V gene's germline CDR1 is MDHEN and CDR2 SYDVKM. The V and J ends lost 3 bases and 4 bases respectively, with 18 bases between them.

The chain carries TRBV25-1 and TRBJ2-1; TRBD1 aligns across 9 bases. Looked up from germline, CDR1 is MGHDK and CDR2 is SYGVNS. The CDR3 runs 14 residues. Trimming cost V 5 bases and J 3 bases; bases outside gene matches: 2. In DNA, the CDR3 is TGTGCCAGCAGTCGGGACAGGGACTACAATGAGCAGTTCTTC. Its translation: CASSRDRDYNEQFF.